The source of this TCR beta chain is a study of T cells in narcolepsy. Whole-study results and caveats: Healthy controls reportedly lacked the autoreactive clonotypes serially found in patients' blood. Comparing one patient's CSF and blood CD4+ clonotypes highlighted HCRT- and TRIB2-specific autoreactive clonotypes. No autoreactive T cell clone sequences appeared in some memory CD4+ repertoires.

V was cut by 5 bases and J by 1 base, with 18 bases left in between. Per the germline V gene, CDR1 is SEHNR and CDR2 is FQNEAQ (reference sequence). The CDR3 has 16 residues. On this clone: What it recognizes is unknown.

Method: immunoSEQ multiplex PCR; TCRdb's copy keeps in-frame clones and lacks some. The table has about 32,000 clones, roughly 80% seen once. Sequenced material: memory (CD45RA-) CD4+ T cells from blood. This receptor was obtained from a human donor in good health. The chain joins TRBV7-9 to TRBJ2-7; a possible D gene is TRBD2 (5 bases). CDR3 residues: CASSPRRGIESYEQYF. In DNA, the CDR3 is TGTGCCAGCAGCCCGAGACGGGGAATAGAGTCCTACGAGCAGTACTTC.